This TCR beta chain was recorded in a study of T cells in women clearing cervical HPV infection. Study as a whole: Case blood was drawn a median about 150 days after lesion detection. Overall study findings and caveats: Controls had more TRBV6-7 (0.16%) than cases (about 0.11%). It is unknown whether associations predate infection; no effector/memory or HPV-specific sorting.

Turning to this clone: The antigen remains unidentified. The CDR3 extends 3 residues past the end of the read, so its final part is completed from the germline J gene.

The CDR3 has 13 amino acids. V gave up 6 bases and J gave up 2 bases; unmatched junction bases: 3. Germline V CDR1 and CDR2: LNHDA, SQIVND (reference sequence). Produced via immunoSEQ multiplex PCR; TCRdb's table is partial and in-frame only. The table gives around 38,000 clones; the top ten clones make up 7.6% of it. The clonotype was recovered from a woman aged 18 to 75 with a cervical HPV16 infection that either progressed to CIN3+ or cleared (not recorded which). Sequencing input: blood buffy coat. The chain is built from TRBV19 and TRBJ2-5; 7 nucleotides align to TRBD1. CDR3 loop: CASRGQTQETQYF. The covered CDR3 bases are TGTGCCAGTAGGGGACAGACTCAAGAGACC.